A single sample is the source of the 15 T cell receptor beta chains below, sequenced in a study of T cells in Graves' hyperthyroidism and ophthalmopathy. The source material, RNA transcripts, was used to amplify TCR beta CDR3 regions. In the first-round RT-PCR of the TCR CDR3, the HTBI primer set was used. TCRdb re-called the multiplex PCR reads with MiXCR, one entry per CDR3 protein. The sample has roughly 240,000 distinct CDR3 sequences, roughly 22% seen once. Sequenced input: blood. These receptors were collected from a woman in her forties with Graves' ophthalmopathy.

This clonotype was seen at least ten times. This chain joins TRBV28 and TRBJ2-7; TRBD1 agrees at 7 bases. Germline assignment: CDR1 MDHEN and CDR2 SYDVKM. Losses at the gene ends were 4 bases for V and 3 bases for J; bases not matched to a gene: 6. The CDR3 runs 14 residues. The CDR3 sequence: CASSSPGQSYEQYF. For the CDR3, the DNA is TGTGCCAGCAGTTCTCCGGGACAGAGCTACGAGCAGTACTTC.

This clonotype showed up many times. The V gene is TRBV9, the J gene TRBJ1-5; tentatively, D is TRBD1 (6 bases). V lost 0 bases and J lost 5, with 9 bases in between. Per the germline V gene, CDR1 is SGDLS and CDR2 is YYNGEE. There are 14 residues in the CDR3. The CDR3 loop is CASSVGQADQPQHF. CDR3 coding DNA: TGTGCCAGCAGCGTAGGACAGGCGGATCAGCCCCAGCATTTT.

This clonotype occurred many times. The rearrangement links TRBV6-1 to TRBJ1-6; 11 nucleotides line up with TRBD1. CDR1 is MNHNS, CDR2 SASEGT, per germline. V was pared by 8 bases and J by 3 bases, with 6 bases of the junction left unmatched. CDR3 length equals 16 residues. CDR3 DNA sequence: TGTGCCAGCGGGGGGACAGGGGGATTCTATAATTCACCCCTCCACTTT. Encoded protein: CASGGTGGFYNSPLHF.

This clonotype was seen repeatedly, ten times or more. This chain connects TRBV28 to TRBJ2-5; TRBD1 or TRBD2 may be the D gene (5 bases each). The CDR3 loop spans 14 amino acids. Trimming took off 6 bases at V and 5 bases at J, with 16 bases between the two ends. From germline, CDR1 is MDHEN and CDR2 SYDVKM. CDR3 sequence reads: CASSPPGAGETQYF. CDR3 nucleotide sequence: TGTGCCAGCAGCCCCCCCGGGGCTGGGGAGACCCAGTACTTC.

As to this clonotype: A much larger clone sits a single nucleotide away, making a read error possible. Given the absence of the conserved phenylalanine or tryptophan at the CDR3 end, a read error is likely. The chain carries TRBV4-1 and TRBJ1-3; perhaps TRBD1 as D (5 bases). The CDR3 covers 14 residues. Germline V gene lookup returns CDR1 MGHRA and CDR2 YSYEKL. V shed 7 bases and J shed 9 bases, with 19 bases lying between them. The CDR3 nucleotides are TGCGCCAGCACCACGACGGGGGAGGAAAGCACCATATATCTT. It translates to CASTTTGEESTIYL.

This clonotype was seen repeatedly, ten times or more. The V and J genes are TRBV28 and TRBJ2-7, with 10 bases that match TRBD1. The CDR3 covers 15 residues. The germline V gene has CDR1 MDHEN and CDR2 SYDVKM. Trimming at V came to 5 bases and at J to 7 bases, leaving 11 bases not matched to a gene. The CDR3 here is CASSIVRTGGYEQYF. The DNA of the CDR3 is TGTGCCAGCAGTATCGTCCGGACAGGGGGTTATGAGCAGTACTTC.

In the case of this clonotype: It may be a read error: a sequence one base away is much more abundant. The chain links TRBV19 to TRBJ2-2; 8 positions agree with TRBD1. Germline V CDR1 and CDR2: LNHDA, SQIVND (reference sequence). The CDR3 is made up of 12 amino acids. DNA of the CDR3: TGTGCCAGTAGGCAGGGGGCCGGGGAGATGTTTTTT. Encoded protein: CASRQGAGEMFF. Drawing the rest from reference TRBV19 and TRBJ2-2, the complete variable domain is DGGITQSPKYLFRKEGQNVTLSCEQNLNHDAMYWYRQDPGQGLRLIYYSQIVNDFQKGDIAEGYSVSREKKESFPLTVTSAQKNPTAFYLCASRQGAGEMFFGEGSRLTVL.

This clonotype showed up many times. The chain carries TRBV20-1 and TRBJ1-1; D remains ambiguous. There are 10 residues in the CDR3. Germline loops: CDR1 DFQATT, CDR2 SNEGSKA (reference sequence). Trimming shortened V by 6 bases and J by 3 bases, and 5 bases separated the two germline ends. CDR3 loop: CSALDTEAFF. The CDR3 coding sequence is TGCAGTGCACTGGACACTGAAGCTTTCTTT.

In its sample, this clonotype was seen many times. The chain employs TRBV30 and TRBJ2-2; 8 positions agree with TRBD1. This CDR3 spans 15 amino acids. V trimming: 3 bases; J trimming: 6 bases; junction bases outside the gene matches: 9. Germline V gives CDR1 GTSNPN, CDR2 SVGIG (reference sequence). The DNA for the CDR3 is TGTGCCTGGAGCCAGGGGGCGCTGGCGGCCGGGGAGCTGTTTTTT. Protein sequence: CAWSQGALAAGELFF.

This clonotype was seen repeatedly, ten times or more. This chain links TRBV10-3 with TRBJ2-3; tentatively, D is TRBD2 (6 bases). The V and J ends lost 3 bases and 4 bases respectively, with 17 bases between them. CDR3 length equals 16 residues. Germline V gene sequence: CDR1 ENHRY, CDR2 SYGVKD. The CDR3 here is CAISEGRRESADTQYF. CDR3 DNA: TGTGCCATCAGTGAAGGTAGGAGGGAGTCGGCAGATACGCAGTATTTT.

This clonotype was counted many times. The chain uses TRBV19 and TRBJ1-2; D is uncertain. V was pared by 3 bases and J by 2 bases, with 7 bases between. Germline CDR1 LNHDA, CDR2 SQIVND (reference sequence). This CDR3 is built from 13 residues. The CDR3 sequence: CASSMTTNYGYTF. The CDR3 DNA is TGTGCCAGTAGTATGACAACGAACTATGGCTACACCTTC.

Worth noting for this clonotype: At one of its ends the junction is not consistent with the germline gene, which may arise from a read error. V gene TRBV28 combines with J gene TRBJ2-5, with 10 nucleotides matching TRBD2. This CDR3 region has 17 residues. The germline gives CDR1 MDHEN, CDR2 SYDVKM. The CDR3 DNA follows: TGTGACAGCAGTTTAATCTCCCCCACTAGCGGGAAGGAGACCCAGTACTTC. This encodes CDSSLISPTSGKETQYF. Drawing the rest from reference TRBV28 and TRBJ2-5, the complete variable domain is DVKVTQSSRYLVKRTGEKVFLECVQDMDHENMFWYRQDPGLGLRLIYFSYDVKMKEKGDIPEGYSVSREKKERFSLILESASTNQTSMYLCDSSLISPTSGKETQYFGPGTRLLVL.

The chain uses TRBV2 and TRBJ2-5, with 7 bases fitting TRBD2. Germline CDR1 is SNHLY and CDR2 is FYNNEI. Losses at the gene ends were 2 bases for V and 5 bases for J; bases not matched to a gene: 11. CDR3 length: 16 residues. CDR3 DNA: TGTGCCAGCAGTGAATCTCGCGGGAGTAGAGGGGAGACCCAGTACTTC. This gives the protein CASSESRGSRGETQYF.

This clonotype was seen ten or more times. V gene TRBV6-1 combines with J gene TRBJ1-6, with D perhaps TRBD1 (6 bases). The CDR3 has 14 amino acids. The germline V gene has CDR1 MNHNS and CDR2 SASEGT. V shed 6 bases and J shed 8 bases, with 14 bases lying between them. In DNA, the CDR3 is TGTGCCAGCAGAAACAGGGTTAAGCATTCACCCCTCCACTTT. Protein sequence: CASRNRVKHSPLHF.

This clonotype came up many times. The chain joins TRBV9 to TRBJ2-3, with 9 bases that match TRBD2. Germline V gene lookup returns CDR1 SGDLS and CDR2 YYNGEE. V dropped 2 bases and J dropped 1; count of bases not matched to a gene: 8. CDR3 size: 17 residues. DNA of the CDR3: TGTGCCAGCAGCGTGGGGGCGGGAGGGCTTGGCACAGATACGCAGTATTTT. Translation: CASSVGAGGLGTDTQYF.